Presented here are 5 T cell receptor beta chains from one specimen sequenced in a study of beta chain features in type 1 diabetes. Expressed TCRB transcripts were sequenced, since all the RNA that had been isolated was reverse transcribed. Some clones are missing from TCRdb's copy, which holds only in-frame ones; the method was immunoSEQ multiplex PCR. The repertoire consists of under 450,000 clones, with about 14% occurring once and the leading ten covering 0.035% to 0.04%. The specimen was naive CD4+ T cells from blood. The receptors stem from a man aged 25-45 years in good health.

V gene TRBV7-2 combines with J gene TRBJ2-5, with D possibly TRBD1 on 5 matching bases. The ends were cut back, 2 bases at V and 5 bases at J, with 12 bases in the middle. This CDR3 contains 14 residues. Per the germline V gene, CDR1 is SGHTA and CDR2 is FQGNSA. The CDR3 DNA follows: TGTGCCAGCAGCTTAAGGGGTACGAGGGAGACCCAGTACTTC. Translating it yields CASSLRGTRETQYF.

This clone was recorded a few times. This chain connects TRBV30 to TRBJ2-7, with TRBD2 matching over 10 bases. This CDR3 region has 13 residues. Per germline, CDR1 GTSNPN and CDR2 SVGIG (reference sequence). This chain's CDR3 is CAWSVAGGGPARV. The CDR3 DNA sequence: TGTGCCTGGAGCGTAGCGGGAGGTGGCCCGGCGAGGGTC.

A few counts support this clone. The J gene is TRBJ1-2, the V gene TRBV9; D remains unclear. Germline V lookup: CDR1 SGDLS, CDR2 YYNGEE. There are 14 residues in the CDR3. Trimming removed 0 bases from V and 4 bases from J, with 10 bases in between. The CDR3, as DNA: TGTGCCAGCAGCGTAGACGCAAGGAGCTATGGCTACACCTTC. This codes for CASSVDARSYGYTF.

Concerning this clone itself: At one end the junction does not follow the germline gene, possibly because of a read error. The chain combines TRBV29-1 with TRBJ2-1; 8 nucleotides align to TRBD2. The V gene's germline CDR1 is SQVTM and CDR2 ANQGSEA. The length of the CDR3 is 15 residues. CDR3 sequence (DNA): TGCCGCGTTGAGGGCGGGGGGCCGTCCTACAATGAGCAGTTCTTC. The encoded protein is CRVEGGGPSYNEQFF.

This clone was recorded a few times. This chain connects TRBV6-4 to TRBJ2-1, with D uncertain. The CDR3 extends over 15 amino acids. Germline loops: CDR1 MRHNA, CDR2 SNTAGT. Trimming stripped 4 bases from V and 4 bases from J, with 14 bases between. The CDR3 here is CASSALARDYNEQFF. In DNA form, the CDR3 reads TGTGCCAGCAGTGCTTTGGCTAGGGATTACAATGAGCAGTTCTTC.